Listed below are T cell receptor beta chains from one sample, sequenced in a study of T cells in lung cancer brain metastases. Using immunoSEQ multiplex PCR, the repertoire was profiled, and TCRdb retains in-frame clones only, with some absent. The sample holds over 1,000 clones, about 86% seen once. The sequencing input was tumor tissue from a brain metastasis. The receptors derive from a woman between 45 and 65 years old with non-small cell lung cancer that had spread to the brain. The CDR3 runs from the conserved cysteine through the conserved F or W. Each record gives: CDR3 length, J gene, D gene, clone size, V gene, CDR3 protein, CDR3 DNA. D genes are given only for firm matches. Size values are once, few and many counts, or a class for expanded clones, and some rows have none.

13,TRBJ2-7,.,few,TRBV6-5,CASSYQGTYEQYF,TGTGCCAGCAGTTATCAGGGTACCTACGAGCAGTACTTC
11,TRBJ2-7,TRBD2,.,TRBV7-9,CASSWGGEQYF,TGTGCCAGCAGCTGGGGGGGCGAGCAGTACTTC
10,TRBJ2-7,.,.,TRBV29-1,CSVELGEQYF,TGCAGCGTTGAATTGGGGGAGCAGTACTTC
17,TRBJ1-3,.,once,TRBV9,CASSVAAIRESGNTIYF,TGTGCCAGCAGCGTAGCAGCCATCAGGGAGTCTGGAAACACCATATATTTT
11,TRBJ1-1,.,once,TRBV28,CASTFRGEAFF,TGTGCCAGCACCTTCAGGGGAGAAGCTTTCTTT
15,TRBJ1-4,.,.,TRBV5-1,CASRPLQSGNEKLFF,TGTGCCAGCAGACCCCTACAGAGCGGGAATGAAAAACTGTTTTTT
17,TRBJ1-3,.,few,TRBV30,CAWTPWSHTHSGNTIYF,TGTGCCTGGACCCCTTGGAGTCATACCCACTCTGGAAACACCATATATTTT
15,TRBJ2-2,.,.,TRBV5-1,CASSLGNTRSGELFF,TGCGCCAGCAGCTTGGGAAATACTAGATCCGGGGAGCTGTTTTTT
13,TRBJ2-3,.,hyperexpanded,TRBV5-1,CASSLEDSAARDF,TGCGCCAGCAGCCTCGAGGACTCGGCCGCGAGGGATTTT
16,TRBJ1-3,.,few,TRBV9,CASSAGGGRSGNTIYF,TGTGCCAGCAGCGCCGGAGGAGGGCGGAGTGGAAACACCATATATTTT
14,TRBJ1-6,.,.,TRBV13,CASSSAGVHSPLHF,TGTGCCAGCAGCTCAGCGGGAGTGCATTCACCCCTCCACTTT
14,TRBJ2-5,TRBD2,.,TRBV5-1,CASRLAGAGETQYF,TGCGCCAGCAGACTAGCGGGAGCAGGAGAGACCCAGTACTTC
16,TRBJ1-6,.,.,TRBV4-1,CASSQTQSSYNSPLHF,TGCGCCAGCAGCCAGACTCAGAGCTCCTATAATTCACCCCTCCACTTT
13,TRBJ2-7,TRBD1,once,TRBV4-1,CASATGSSYEQYF,TGCGCCAGTGCGACAGGGTCATCCTACGAGCAGTACTTC
16,TRBJ2-1,TRBD2,once,TRBV9,CASSGSGMGYYNEQFF,TGTGCCAGCAGCGGGAGCGGGATGGGGTACTACAATGAGCAGTTCTTC
16,TRBJ2-7,.,.,TRBV4-2,CASSQEWAARSYEQYF,TGTGCCAGCAGCCAAGAATGGGCCGCTAGATCTTACGAGCAGTACTTC
11,TRBJ1-1,.,.,TRBV6-5,CASSWGSEAFF,TGTGCCAGCAGCTGGGGGTCTGAAGCTTTCTTT
12,TRBJ1-4,.,few,TRBV6-4,CASRDNNEKLFF,TGTGCCAGCAGGGACAATAATGAAAAACTGTTTTTT
16,TRBJ1-1,.,.,TRBV4-2,CASSLRQGRLNAEAFF,TGTGCCAGCAGCCTGCGCCAGGGCAGGTTGAACGCTGAAGCTTTCTTT
12,TRBJ1-5,.,.,TRBV29-1,CSVGGANQPQHF,TGCAGCGTTGGAGGGGCCAATCAGCCCCAGCATTTT
15,TRBJ1-2,.,.,TRBV5-1,CASSPSLPGGYGYTF,TGCGCCAGCAGCCCTTCTTTACCTGGAGGCTATGGCTACACCTTC
13,TRBJ1-1,.,.,TRBV29-1,CSVDRELNTEAFF,TGCAGCGTTGATCGGGAATTGAACACTGAAGCTTTCTTT
14,TRBJ2-1,.,.,TRBV7-8,CASSFWGVNNEQFF,TGTGCCAGCAGCTTTTGGGGAGTAAACAATGAGCAGTTCTTC
13,TRBJ1-3,TRBD1,once,TRBV29-1,CSVGQGVRNAIYF,TGCAGCGTCGGACAGGGGGTTAGGAACGCCATATATTTT
14,TRBJ2-7,TRBD2,.,TRBV15,CATSKTSGSDEQYF,TGTGCCACCAGCAAAACTAGCGGGAGCGACGAGCAGTACTTC
15,TRBJ2-1,TRBD2,few,TRBV4-2,CASSVLAGDLNEQFF,TGTGCCAGCAGCGTACTAGCGGGAGACCTAAATGAGCAGTTCTTC
12,TRBJ2-7,.,.,TRBV5-1,CASSLGDGEQYF,TGCGCCAGCAGCTTGGGGGATGGCGAGCAGTACTTC
14,TRBJ1-3,.,.,TRBV27,CASRIQGAANTIYF,TGTGCCAGCAGGATACAGGGCGCCGCAAACACCATATATTTT
15,TRBJ1-1,.,.,TRBV6-1,CASSESTGPNTEAFF,TGTGCCAGCAGTGAATCTACGGGTCCGAACACTGAAGCTTTCTTT
11,TRBJ2-3,.,.,TRBV30,CAWSWEDTQYF,TGTGCCTGGAGCTGGGAAGATACGCAGTATTTT
13,TRBJ1-5,.,.,TRBV5-1,CASSWEGNQPQHF,TGCGCCAGCAGCTGGGAGGGAAATCAGCCCCAGCATTTT
17,TRBJ2-1,.,.,TRBV5-1,CASSLGLAAQGKNEQFF,TGCGCCAGCAGCTTGGGGCTAGCAGCCCAGGGGAAAAATGAGCAGTTCTTC
14,TRBJ1-1,.,.,TRBV11-2,CASSLVRGNTEAFF,TGTGCCAGCAGCTTAGTCCGGGGAAACACTGAAGCTTTCTTT
18,TRBJ1-1,.,.,TRBV4-1,CASSFQLRGFTQSTEAFF,TGCGCCAGCAGCTTCCAGCTGAGGGGGTTCACTCAGAGCACTGAAGCTTTCTTT
15,TRBJ1-2,.,.,TRBV5-5,CASSLFGGANYGYTF,TGTGCCAGCAGCTTGTTTGGCGGGGCTAACTATGGCTACACCTTC
15,TRBJ1-6,TRBD1,.,TRBV23-1,CASSKIWTGNSPLHF,TGCGCCAGCAGTAAAATCTGGACAGGGAATTCACCCCTCCACTTT
16,TRBJ2-7,TRBD2,.,TRBV7-6,CASSLAPSGNLYEQYF,TGTGCTAGCAGCTTAGCCCCTAGCGGGAACCTCTATGAGCAGTACTTC
13,TRBJ2-7,.,.,TRBV18,CASSPARSYEQYF,TGTGCCAGCTCACCAGCCAGGAGTTACGAGCAGTACTTC
17,TRBJ2-1,.,.,TRBV28,CASSPVSLDLSYNEQFF,TGTGCCAGCAGTCCGGTCTCACTTGACCTCTCCTACAATGAGCAGTTCTTC
9,TRBJ1-2,.,once,TRBV2,CASGIGYTF,TGTGCCAGCGGTATCGGCTACACCTTC
13,TRBJ2-1,.,.,TRBV30,CAWDPARYNEQFF,TGTGCCTGGGACCCCGCGCGGTACAATGAGCAGTTCTTC
15,TRBJ1-6,.,.,TRBV6-6,CASSYFVRLDSPLHF,TGTGCCAGCAGTTATTTCGTTCGCCTTGATTCACCCCTCCACTTT
12,TRBJ2-7,.,.,TRBV2,CASGGGTYEQYF,TGTGCCAGCGGCGGCGGCACCTACGAGCAGTACTTC
11,TRBJ2-5,.,.,TRBV28,CASRAEEIQYF,TGTGCCAGCAGGGCGGAGGAGATCCAGTACTTC
13,TRBJ2-5,.,few,TRBV18,CASSPSSQETQYF,TGTGCCAGCTCACCTTCATCTCAAGAGACCCAGTACTTC
14,TRBJ2-7,.,.,TRBV5-1,CASSLGETVSEQYF,TGCGCCAGCAGCTTGGGGGAGACAGTAAGCGAGCAGTACTTC
11,TRBJ2-5,.,.,TRBV11-2,CASSLDETQYF,TGTGCCAGCAGCTTAGACGAGACCCAGTACTTC
17,TRBJ1-2,TRBD1,.,TRBV4-2,CASSRETGGIWGYGYTF,TGTGCCAGCAGCCGAGAGACAGGGGGGATTTGGGGCTATGGCTACACCTTC
14,TRBJ1-6,.,.,TRBV12-5,CASGSTERNSPLHF,TGTGCTAGTGGCTCGACCGAACGTAATTCACCCCTCCACTTT
15,TRBJ2-2,TRBD2,.,TRBV19,CASSITLAGAGELFF,TGTGCCAGTAGTATAACCCTAGCGGGAGCCGGGGAGCTGTTTTTT
11,TRBJ2-5,.,.,TRBV5-6,CASSLKETQYF,TGTGCCAGCAGCTTGAAAGAGACCCAGTACTTC